These 23 T cell receptor beta chains came from one sample sequenced in a study of cytomegalovirus exposure and HLA in healthy donors listed by TCRdb under 2017. The library was prepared using the immunoSEQ multiplex PCR assay. For the multiplex PCR, a mixture combining 60 forward primers for TCR Vbeta segments and 13 reverse primers for TCR Jbeta segments was used. Sourced from immuneACCESS, this table was stored by TCRdb with only in-frame sequences that have V and J called. A share of the clones is absent; for the studies checked, an unresolved V gene accounts for under half, and the remainder has no known explanation. This sample holds roughly 200,000 clones; about 80% were observed only once. The top ten constitute more than 3.5% of the sample. The sample comprised PBMCs. All receptors come from a woman aged 55-70 years in good health and CMV-seropositive.

This CDR3 is CASSQQQGNTEAFF. As DNA, the CDR3 is TGCGCCAGCAGCCAGCAACAGGGGAACACTGAAGCTTTCTTT. This chain uses TRBV4-3 with TRBJ1-1, with D possibly matching TRBD1 (6 bases). Germline V gene data show CDR1 as LGHNA and CDR2 as YSLEER. V lost 3 bases, J lost 1 base, and 9 bases lay in between. The CDR3 length is 14 residues.

This rearrangement joins TRBV9 to TRBJ1-6; TRBD1 aligns across 7 bases. This CDR3 has 15 amino acids. Germline V gene lookup returns CDR1 SGDLS and CDR2 YYNGEE. The junction had 10 bases not matched to a gene; V was cut back by 4 bases and J by 9 bases. The CDR3: CASSKERGLGSPLHF. CDR3 sequence (DNA): TGTGCCAGCAGCAAAGAAAGGGGGCTCGGTTCACCCCTCCACTTT.

The J gene is TRBJ2-1, the V gene TRBV18; 10 bases are shared with TRBD1. This CDR3 comprises 15 residues. The V and J ends lost 3 bases and 4 bases, in that order; junction bases with no gene match: 3. CDR1 and CDR2 (germline): KGHSH, LQKENI. CDR3 DNA sequence: TGTGCCAGCTCACCGACGGGACAGGGGTACAATGAGCAGTTCTTC. Translating it yields CASSPTGQGYNEQFF.

The chain links TRBV12-5 to TRBJ2-5; D may be TRBD2 (5 bases). This CDR3 region has 16 residues. Per the germline V gene, CDR1 is LGHNT and CDR2 is FRNRAP. Trimming shortened V by 7 bases and J by 2 bases, and 20 bases separated the two germline ends. The CDR3 DNA is TGTGCTAGTGCCTTCACCGGTAGCGCAAGACAAGAGACCCAGTACTTC. Translating gives CASAFTGSARQETQYF.

This clone appeared a few times. One junction end disagrees with the germline gene, perhaps due to a read error. V usage is TRBV4-3 and J usage is TRBJ2-6; TRBD1 is a possible D gene (5 bases). CDR1 and CDR2 (germline): LGHNA, YSLEER. The CDR3 covers 18 residues. The CDR3 loop is CASSPVTVGISGANGLTF. The CDR3 DNA sequence: TGCGCCAGCAGCCCAGTGACCGTGGGGATAAGTGGGGCCAACGGCCTGACTTTC.

This clone was seen a single time. J is TRBJ2-1 and V is TRBV7-2; TRBD2 agrees at 10 bases. The CDR3 loop spans 14 amino acids. The V gene end was trimmed by 1 base and the J gene end by 14 bases; junction bases not matched to a gene: 8. The germline gives CDR1 SGHTA, CDR2 FQGNSA. The CDR3 sequence is CASSLDVSGRRKFF. Here the CDR3 DNA reads TGTGCCAGCAGCTTAGATGTTAGCGGGAGGAGAAAGTTCTTC.

This clone was seen a handful of times. This sequence joins TRBV15 and TRBJ2-3, with D possibly matching TRBD2 (5 bases). Germline V gene data show CDR1 as LNHNV and CDR2 as YYDKDF (reference sequence). Trimming cost V 0 bases and J 2 bases, with 6 bases left between them. The CDR3 contains 14 residues. The CDR3: CATSRERDTDTQYF. The DNA for the CDR3 is TGTGCCACCAGCAGAGAACGGGACACAGATACGCAGTATTTT.

The J gene is TRBJ1-4, the V gene TRBV7-9; 8 nucleotides line up with TRBD1. The CDR3 contains 15 residues. CDR1 SEHNR and CDR2 FQNEAQ come from the germline V gene (reference sequence). V was pared by 3 bases and J by 8 bases, with 8 bases of the junction left unmatched. CDR3 loop: CASSLASGGQEKLFF. CDR3 coding DNA: TGTGCCAGCAGCTTGGCCTCAGGGGGCCAGGAAAAACTGTTTTTT.

This clone was detected only a few times. The rearrangement uses TRBV30 and TRBJ1-2, with D perhaps TRBD1 (6 bases). The V gene's germline CDR1 is GTSNPN and CDR2 SVGIG (reference sequence). CDR3 size: 14 residues. Trimming left V 0 bases short and J 8 bases short, with 16 bases between. The CDR3 loop reads CAWSVTRGLGGYTF. Written as DNA, the CDR3 is TGTGCCTGGAGTGTAACCAGGGGCCTGGGGGGCTACACCTTC.

The gene calls are TRBV2 and TRBJ2-1; 9 nucleotides align to TRBD1. CDR1 and CDR2 (germline): SNHLY, FYNNEI. V was clipped by 8 bases and J by 7 bases; unmatched bases: 6. CDR3 length equals 13 residues. Here the CDR3 reads CASYRTGANEQFF. The CDR3 DNA reads as TGTGCCAGCTATCGGACAGGGGCAAATGAGCAGTTCTTC. The full variable domain, with the rest looked up from reference TRBV2 and TRBJ2-1, is EPEVTQTPSHQVTQMGQEVILRCVPISNHLYFYWYRQILGQKVEFLVSFYNNEISEKSEIFDDQFSVERPDGSNFTLKIRSTKLEDSAMYFCASYRTGANEQFFGPGTRLTVL.

The gene calls are TRBV6-6 and TRBJ2-1; 8 nucleotides agree with TRBD2. This CDR3 region has 15 residues. V was pared by 9 bases and J by 4 bases, with 11 bases of the junction left unmatched. CDR1 and CDR2 (germline): MNHNY, SVGAGI (reference sequence). DNA of the CDR3: TGTGCCAGTTCCCCACAGCGGGGGAAATACAATGAGCAGTTCTTC. It specifies CASSPQRGKYNEQFF.

The chain recombines TRBV13 with TRBJ1-1; tentative D call: TRBD1 (5 bases). CDR3 length: 15 residues. Germline assignment: CDR1 PRHDT and CDR2 FYEKMQ (reference sequence). The ends were cut back, 3 bases at V and 8 bases at J, with 19 bases in the middle. This CDR3 reads CASSFRPGSGDEAFF. CDR3 nucleotides: TGTGCCAGCAGCTTTAGGCCAGGCTCGGGGGACGAAGCTTTCTTT.

This clone has more than one count but fewer than ten. V and J are TRBV10-3 and TRBJ2-1; 13 nucleotides agree with TRBD2. V gave up 11 bases and J gave up 0 bases; unmatched junction bases: 7. Germline loops: CDR1 ENHRY, CDR2 SYGVKD. The CDR3 covers 16 residues. This chain's CDR3 is CAVDRTSGSSYNEQFF. In DNA, the CDR3 is TGTGCCGTAGATCGGACTAGCGGGAGCTCCTACAATGAGCAGTTCTTC.

This clone was observed a handful of times. DNA for the CDR3: TGTGCCAGCTCACCCTCAGCGGGGGGATTAAAGAATGAGCAGTTCTTC. Its protein product is CASSPSAGGLKNEQFF. V and J are TRBV18 and TRBJ2-1, with 9 bases aligning to TRBD2. Germline V gene sequence: CDR1 KGHSH, CDR2 LQKENI. The J segment lost 7 bases and the V segment lost 3 bases, leaving 10 bases of the junction unmatched. CDR3 length: 16 amino acids.

On this clone itself: The same CDR3 also results from other DNA sequences found in this sample. The chain has TRBV7-2 and TRBJ2-7, with 7 bases fitting TRBD1. The CDR3 loop spans 14 amino acids. From germline, CDR1 is SGHTA and CDR2 FQGNSA. J gave up 1 base and V 4 bases, and 4 bases lay outside the gene matches. CDR3 coding DNA: TGTGCCAGCAGCTCAAGACAGGGATCCTACGAGCAGTACTTC. It codes for CASSSRQGSYEQYF. Supplemented by reference TRBV7-2 and TRBJ2-7, the full variable domain reads GAGVSQSPSNKVTEKGKDVELRCDPISGHTALYWYRQSLGQGLEFLIYFQGNSAPDKSGLPSDRFSAERTGGSVSTLTIQRTQQEDSAVYLCASSSRQGSYEQYFGPGTRLTVT.

This chain joins TRBV28 and TRBJ1-1, with TRBD1 matching over 7 bases. Germline V gene lookup returns CDR1 MDHEN and CDR2 SYDVKM. CDR3 length: 13 residues. Germline trimming cut 7 bases from V and 6 bases from J; bases unmatched to any gene: 8. In DNA, the CDR3 is TGTGCCAGCATTCCCATGGGACAGCCTGAAGCTTTCTTT. Amino acid sequence: CASIPMGQPEAFF.

This clone was counted only a few times. J is TRBJ1-1 and V is TRBV16, with D hard to call. Looked up from germline, CDR1 is KGHSY and CDR2 is FQNENV. CDR3 length equals 10 residues. Trimming removed 4 bases at V and 11 bases at J, with 8 bases between. Here the CDR3 reads CASSLNSAFF. CDR3 sequence (DNA): TGTGCCAGCAGCCTTAACAGTGCTTTCTTT.

This clone has only one observation. The chain employs TRBV7-6 and TRBJ2-5; the match to TRBD1 covers 8 bases. The junction had 4 bases not matched to a gene; V was cut back by 1 base and J by 3 bases. The CDR3 spans 15 residues. Germline-derived CDR1 and CDR2 are SGHVS and FNYEAQ. DNA of the CDR3: TGTGCCAGCAGCTTAGGACAGGGGTTGAAAGAGACCCAGTACTTC. As protein: CASSLGQGLKETQYF.

The chain combines TRBV5-1 with TRBJ2-2, with D tentatively TRBD1 (6 bases). Trimming cost V 0 bases and J 4 bases, with 10 bases left between them. CDR1 is SGHRS, CDR2 YFSETQ, per germline. This CDR3 spans 15 amino acids. The CDR3 region is CASSLDRVGTGELFF. DNA of the CDR3: TGCGCCAGCAGCTTGGACAGGGTGGGCACCGGGGAGCTGTTTTTT.

The V gene is TRBV6-1, the J gene TRBJ1-6, with D tentatively TRBD1 (5 bases). Deletions cut 10 bases from V and 6 bases from J, with 13 bases between. There are 13 residues in the CDR3. CDR1 is MNHNS, CDR2 SASEGT, per germline. Written as DNA, the CDR3 is TGTGCCACCTCAATGGACATTAATTCACCCCTCCACTTT. This gives the protein CATSMDINSPLHF.

This clone was seen more than once but under ten times. The chain recombines TRBV7-3 with TRBJ1-6, with D maybe TRBD1 (6 bases). The V end lost 1 base, the J end lost 10 bases, and 11 bases lay between the germline ends. The germline gives CDR1 SGHTA, CDR2 FQGTGA. CDR3 size: 14 residues. CDR3 sequence: CASSLSGGLSPLHF. DNA of the CDR3: TGTGCCAGCAGCTTAAGCGGGGGCCTATCACCCCTCCACTTT.

V usage is TRBV7-2 and J usage is TRBJ2-3; no clear D gene. CDR3 size: 14 residues. CDR1 is SGHTA and CDR2 is FQGNSA in the germline V gene. Between the trimmed V and J ends, which lost 1 base and 7 bases, there was a span of 12 bases. CDR3 amino acids: CASSLGQAGNTQYF. As DNA, the CDR3 is TGTGCCAGCAGCTTAGGGCAGGCCGGTAATACGCAGTATTTT. Full variable domain (remainder filled in from reference TRBV7-2 and TRBJ2-3): GAGVSQSPSNKVTEKGKDVELRCDPISGHTALYWYRQSLGQGLEFLIYFQGNSAPDKSGLPSDRFSAERTGGSVSTLTIQRTQQEDSAVYLCASSLGQAGNTQYFGPGTRLTVL.

The sample holds many counts of this clone. The V and J genes are TRBV7-2 and TRBJ2-5, with 8 bases that match TRBD2. From germline, CDR1 is SGHTA and CDR2 FQGNSA. The trim removed 3 bases at V and 1 base at J, leaving 10 bases unmatched. The CDR3 spans 17 residues. CDR3 DNA sequence: TGTGCCAGCAGCTTTAATACAGCGGGGGCCTTCCAAGAGACCCAGTACTTC. This gives the protein CASSFNTAGAFQETQYF.